The source of this TCR beta chain is a study of PD-1 blockade in classical Hodgkin lymphoma. The V end lost 6 bases, the J end lost 1 base, and 22 bases lay between the germline ends. The length of the CDR3 is 18 residues. Looked up from germline, CDR1 is LNHDA and CDR2 is SQIVND (reference sequence). The time point is: newly diagnosed, previously untreated cHL patient sample. Researchers used magnetic negative selection to pull out pure CD4+ T cells from thawed PBMCs. General observations from the study: When set against healthy donors, newly diagnosed patients were reported to show lower baseline TCR diversity. Causes of the repertoire differences remain undefined, possibly disease activity or prior therapy.

As for this clone: The antigen remains undetermined.

Using immunoSEQ multiplex PCR, the repertoire was profiled, and TCRdb retains in-frame clones only, with some absent. The data hold around 16,000 clones, with roughly 86% observed a single time. Sequencing used CD4+ T cells from blood. The gene calls are TRBV19 and TRBJ2-1, with D perhaps matching TRBD1 or TRBD2 (7 bases each). The receptor comes from a human donor with classical Hodgkin lymphoma. The DNA for the CDR3 is TGTGCCAGTAGCCGCAGACAGGGAGCGGGATTATCCTACAATGAGCAGTTCTTC. This codes for CASSRRQGAGLSYNEQFF.